The 12 T cell receptor beta chains given below trace back to one sample, sequenced in a study of CD8 T cells in ankylosing spondylitis. Each CDR3 protein gets one entry after TCRdb re-called the 5' RACE reads with MiXCR. The data contain approximately 220,000 distinct CDR3 sequences, roughly 24% of them seen just once; the ten biggest clones take up about 7%. Source material: blood, either unsorted or a sorted T cell fraction (not recorded which). The receptors stem from a male donor with ankylosing spondylitis or in good health (not recorded which).

This clonotype was counted at least ten times. J is TRBJ2-6 and V is TRBV4-2; no definite D call. The V and J ends lost 0 bases and 0 bases respectively, with 9 bases between them. The CDR3 contains 17 residues. Germline CDR1 reads LGHNA; CDR2 reads YNFKEQ. CDR3 in DNA: TGTGCCAGCAGCCAAGAGGTGGCGGACTCTGGGGCCAACGTCCTGACTTTC. It yields the protein CASSQEVADSGANVLTF.

The V and J genes are TRBV10-3 and TRBJ2-3; D is uncertain. This CDR3 contains 13 residues. The V end lost 10 bases, the J end lost 3 bases, and 14 bases lay between the germline ends. The V gene's germline CDR1 is ENHRY and CDR2 SYGVKD. The CDR3 protein is CATVGSRTDTQYF. The CDR3 DNA follows: TGTGCCACCGTCGGGTCGAGGACAGATACGCAGTATTTT.

In this sample, this clonotype turned up a few times. The J gene is TRBJ2-7, the V gene TRBV6-5, with a tentative D call TRBD1 (6 bases). Germline CDR1 MNHEY, CDR2 SVGAGI. V lost 6 bases to trimming and J lost 6 bases, with 9 bases between them. The CDR3 totals 11 residues. CDR3 loop: CASRQGGEQYF. The CDR3 DNA follows: TGTGCCAGCAGACAGGGCGGCGAGCAGTACTTC.

This chain uses TRBV20-1 with TRBJ2-7; D unresolved. CDR3 length: 11 residues. Germline CDR1 is DFQATT and CDR2 is SNEGSKA (reference sequence). V was clipped by 6 bases and J by 3 bases, with 9 bases between them. In DNA, the CDR3 is TGCAGTGCCAGGAATGACTACGAGCAGTACTTC. This translates into CSARNDYEQYF.

This clonotype has ten or more counts. CDR3 nucleotide sequence: TGCAGTGCTAAAAGAGCGGGATCCGCCTACAATGAGCAGTTCTTC. Amino acids: CSAKRAGSAYNEQFF. This rearrangement joins TRBV20-1 to TRBJ2-1; TRBD2 matches 7 bases. The germline V gene encodes CDR1 DFQATT and CDR2 SNEGSKA (reference sequence). This CDR3 region has 15 residues. The V segment lost 4 bases and the J segment 2 bases; nucleotides outside the gene matches: 8.

This clonotype has ten or more counts. This sequence joins TRBV5-1 and TRBJ2-3; tentatively, D is TRBD1 (6 bases). Looked up from germline, CDR1 is SGHRS and CDR2 is YFSETQ. Trimming cost V 6 bases and J 2 bases, with 7 bases left between them. The CDR3 is 12 amino acids. In DNA form, the CDR3 reads TGCGCCAGCAACAGGGACACAGATACGCAGTATTTT. Amino acids: CASNRDTDTQYF.

This clonotype was recorded many times. The chain joins TRBV7-9 to TRBJ2-1; TRBD2 matches at 7 bases. From germline, CDR1 is SEHNR and CDR2 FQNEAQ (reference sequence). CDR3 length: 15 amino acids. V gave up 6 bases and J gave up 4 bases; unmatched junction bases: 9. The CDR3 nucleotides are TGTGCCAGCAGTTCCAGCGGGACCAAATACAATGAGCAGTTCTTC. It yields the protein CASSSSGTKYNEQFF. Complete variable domain (other parts from reference TRBV7-9 and TRBJ2-1): DTGVSQNPRHKITKRGQNVTFRCDPISEHNRLYWYRQTLGQGPEFLTYFQNEAQLEKSRLLSDRFSAERPKGSFSTLEIQRTEQGDSAMYLCASSSSGTKYNEQFFGPGTRLTVL.

This clonotype was detected many times. This rearrangement joins TRBV29-1 to TRBJ2-7; D is unclear. The CDR3 runs to 14 residues. Trimming removed 6 bases at V and 0 bases at J, with 15 bases between. CDR1 SQVTM and CDR2 ANQGSEA come from the germline V gene. The CDR3 region is CSVPNSTSSYEQYF. The CDR3 DNA is TGCAGCGTCCCCAACTCCACGAGCTCCTACGAGCAGTACTTC.

This clonotype was counted ten times or more. J is TRBJ2-3 and V is TRBV7-3, with 8 nucleotides matching TRBD1. The CDR3 contains 14 residues. Germline CDR1 and CDR2: SGHTA and FQGTGA. The ends lost 3 bases at V and 4 bases at J; junction bases unmatched: 3. In DNA form, the CDR3 reads TGTGCCAGCAGCTTGGACAGGGCGTCAGATACGCAGTATTTT. As protein: CASSLDRASDTQYF.

The chain joins TRBV20-1 to TRBJ1-2, with D possibly TRBD1 on 6 matching bases. This CDR3 spans 15 amino acids. V lost 0 bases and J 7 bases, leaving 18 bases between the germline ends. The V gene's germline CDR1 is DFQATT and CDR2 SNEGSKA (reference sequence). The CDR3 bases are TGCAGTGCTAGAGACCCTACACACAGGGATAGTGGCTACACCTTC. Amino acid sequence: CSARDPTHRDSGYTF.

The chain couples TRBV20-1 to TRBJ2-5; 16 bases are shared with TRBD2. The CDR3 totals 16 residues. CDR1 is DFQATT, CDR2 SNEGSKA, per germline (reference sequence). CDR3: CSAGTSGRAEWETQYF. The CDR3 DNA is TGCAGCGCCGGGACTAGCGGGAGGGCCGAATGGGAGACCCAGTACTTC.

This clonotype was counted at least ten times. V and J are TRBV5-1 and TRBJ2-7, with D tentatively TRBD1 (6 bases). Germline values: CDR1 SGHRS, CDR2 YFSETQ. The CDR3 covers 15 residues. V shed 2 bases and J shed 1 base, with 13 bases lying between them. The CDR3 nucleotides read TGCGCCAGCAGCTTCACCGACAGGACATCCTACGAGCAGTACTTC. The encoded protein is CASSFTDRTSYEQYF. Looking up the rest from reference TRBV5-1 and TRBJ2-7 gives the full variable domain: KAGVTQTPRYLIKTRGQQVTLSCSPISGHRSVSWYQQTPGQGLQFLFEYFSETQRNKGNFPGRFSGRQFSNSRSEMNVSTLELGDSALYLCASSFTDRTSYEQYFGPGTRLTVT.